This T cell receptor beta chain was observed in a study of T cell responses to AZD1222 COVID-19 vaccine. The protocol was immunoSEQ multiplex PCR, while the TCRdb copy is restricted to in-frame clones and leaves out a portion. Of approximately 220,000 clones in the sample, roughly 91% were seen once. The germline gives CDR1 SGHRS, CDR2 YFSETQ. Trimming cost V 4 bases and J 3 bases, with 19 bases left between them. The CDR3 runs to 16 residues. The material sequenced was peripheral blood, taken on day 0 of MenACWY control vaccination. The chain has TRBV5-1 and TRBJ1-2; tentative D call: TRBD1 (6 bases). The source of this sequence is an adult in good health. The CDR3 sequence: CASSPLSGGGHYGYTF. Written as DNA, the CDR3 is TGCGCCAGCAGCCCTCTCTCTGGGGGCGGCCACTATGGCTACACCTTC. Looking up the rest from reference TRBV5-1 and TRBJ1-2 gives the full variable domain: KAGVTQTPRYLIKTRGQQVTLSCSPISGHRSVSWYQQTPGQGLQFLFEYFSETQRNKGNFPGRFSGRQFSNSRSEMNVSTLELGDSALYLCASSPLSGGGHYGYTFGSGTRLTVV.